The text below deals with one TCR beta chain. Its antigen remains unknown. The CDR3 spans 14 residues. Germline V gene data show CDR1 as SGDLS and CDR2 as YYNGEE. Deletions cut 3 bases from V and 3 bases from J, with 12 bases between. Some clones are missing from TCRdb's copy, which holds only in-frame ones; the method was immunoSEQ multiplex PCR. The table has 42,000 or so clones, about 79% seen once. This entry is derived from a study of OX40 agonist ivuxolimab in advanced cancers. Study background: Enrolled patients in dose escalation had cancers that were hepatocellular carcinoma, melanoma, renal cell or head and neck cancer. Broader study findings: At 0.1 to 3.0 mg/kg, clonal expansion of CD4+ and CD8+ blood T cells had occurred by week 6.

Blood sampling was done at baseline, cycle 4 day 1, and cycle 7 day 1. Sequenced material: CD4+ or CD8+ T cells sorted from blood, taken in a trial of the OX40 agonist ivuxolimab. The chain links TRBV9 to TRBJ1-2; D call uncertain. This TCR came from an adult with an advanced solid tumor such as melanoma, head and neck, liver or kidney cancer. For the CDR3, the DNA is TGTGCCAGCAGCGGTGAGGAACCACACTATGGCTACACCTTC. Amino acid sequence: CASSGEEPHYGYTF.